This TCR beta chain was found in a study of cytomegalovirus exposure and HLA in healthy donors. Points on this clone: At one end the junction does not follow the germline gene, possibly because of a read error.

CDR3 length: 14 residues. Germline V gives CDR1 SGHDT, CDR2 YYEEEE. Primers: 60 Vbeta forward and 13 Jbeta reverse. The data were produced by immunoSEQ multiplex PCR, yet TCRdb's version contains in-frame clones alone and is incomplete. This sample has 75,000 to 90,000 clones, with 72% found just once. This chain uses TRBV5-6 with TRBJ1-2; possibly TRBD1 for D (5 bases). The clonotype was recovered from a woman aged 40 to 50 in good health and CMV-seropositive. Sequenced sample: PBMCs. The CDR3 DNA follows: TGTGCCAGCAGCGTAAAGGTCAGGGCCTATGGCTACCCCTTC. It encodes CASSVKVRAYGYPF.